This T cell receptor (beta chain) was sequenced during a study of blood T cell repertoires in COVID-19. Whole-study context: COVID-19 samples from acute and convalescent phases originated in the United States, Italy and Spain. The cDNA or gDNA used as material had been derived from T cells, B-cell-depleted T cells, or PBMCs.

Germline CDR1 reads SNHLY; CDR2 reads FYNNEI. The CDR3 covers 14 residues. V was shortened by 3 bases and J by 8 bases, with 11 bases between the two germline ends. Original handling: Cell counts per sample came from amplifying reference gene primers. The protocol was immunoSEQ multiplex PCR, while the TCRdb copy is restricted to in-frame clones and leaves out a portion. The V and J calls and the clone size are those of that table, but D and trimming were determined from the DNA. The sample includes 80,000 to 100,000 clones, 81% seen only once; the top ten take about 4.4%. Sequenced material: peripheral blood. The chain employs TRBV2 and TRBJ1-6, with unresolved D. The sequence was collected from a man aged 55 to 70 with acute or convalescent COVID-19. The CDR3 reads CASSDSAGYSPLHF. The CDR3 coding sequence is TGTGCCAGCAGTGACAGCGCCGGGTATTCACCCCTCCACTTT.